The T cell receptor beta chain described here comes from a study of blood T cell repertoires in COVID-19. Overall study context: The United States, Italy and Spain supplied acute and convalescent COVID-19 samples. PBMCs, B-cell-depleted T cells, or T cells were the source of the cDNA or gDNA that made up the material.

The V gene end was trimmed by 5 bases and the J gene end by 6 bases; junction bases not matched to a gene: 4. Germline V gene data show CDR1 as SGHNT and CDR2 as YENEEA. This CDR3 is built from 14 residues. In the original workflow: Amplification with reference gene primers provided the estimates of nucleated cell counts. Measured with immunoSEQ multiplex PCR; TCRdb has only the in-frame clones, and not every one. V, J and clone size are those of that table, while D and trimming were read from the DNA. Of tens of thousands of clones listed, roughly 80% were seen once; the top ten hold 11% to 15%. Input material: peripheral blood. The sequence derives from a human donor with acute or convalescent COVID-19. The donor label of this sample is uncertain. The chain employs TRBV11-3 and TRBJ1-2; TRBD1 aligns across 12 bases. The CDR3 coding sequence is TGTGCCAGCAGCAGGGACAGGGGGCCAGATGGCTACACCTTC. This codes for CASSRDRGPDGYTF.